The rows below give T cell receptor beta chains drawn from one sample of a study of radiotherapy plus CTLA-4 blockade in lung cancer. Assay used: immunoSEQ multiplex PCR; TCRdb lists only in-frame clones, some missing. The sample includes 85,000 to 130,000 clones, more than 75% of them seen just once. Here the sequenced sample was peripheral blood, taken from a patient treated with radiotherapy plus ipilimumab. The receptors here all came from a human donor with non-small cell lung cancer that progressed on radiotherapy plus ipilimumab. Some clones in this sample may be carry-over from other donors' samples. Each CDR3 is given with its conserved first and last residue. D genes are given only for firm matches. Only part of the rows carry a size: once, few, many, or a class if the clone is expanded.

CASSLRRISYEQYF | TGTGCCAGCAGCTTAAGGCGGATCTCCTACGAGCAGTACTTC | TRBV7-6 | . | . | TRBJ2-7
CASTTTGGFEKLFF | TGTGCCAGCACCACAACAGGGGGCTTTGAAAAACTGTTTTTT | TRBV6-5 | few | TRBD1 | TRBJ1-4
CASSQGTGNSYNEQFF | TGTGCCAGCAGCCAAGGTACAGGGAACTCCTACAATGAGCAGTTCTTC | TRBV4-2 | . | . | TRBJ2-1
CASSPNVNTEAFF | TGTGCCAGCTCACCGAATGTGAACACTGAAGCTTTCTTT | TRBV18 | . | . | TRBJ1-1
CAWKTGGEQYF | TGTGCCTGGAAGACAGGGGGCGAGCAGTACTTC | TRBV30 | . | TRBD1 | TRBJ2-7
CASSLQGINSPLHF | TGTGCCAGCAGCTTACAGGGAATCAATTCACCCCTCCACTTT | TRBV7-8 | . | . | TRBJ1-6
CASSPGTAESSYNSPLHF | TGCGCCAGCAGCCCTGGGACAGCCGAGAGCTCCTATAATTCACCCCTCCACTTT | TRBV5-1 | once | TRBD1 | TRBJ1-6
CASSLLPGYTEAFF | TGTGCCAGCAGCTTATTACCGGGGTACACTGAAGCTTTCTTT | TRBV7-2 | . | . | TRBJ1-1
CASSQDQGPRGTEAFF | TGTGCCAGCAGCCAAGATCAGGGGCCAAGGGGCACTGAAGCTTTCTTT | TRBV4-2 | . | . | TRBJ1-1
CASSLLGKNEKLFF | TGCGCCAGCAGCTTGTTAGGGAAGAACGAAAAACTGTTTTTT | TRBV5-1 | once | . | TRBJ1-4
CASSGGPKGTDGYTF | TGTGCCAGCAGCGGGGGCCCTAAGGGAACCGACGGCTACACCTTC | TRBV5-6 | . | . | TRBJ1-2
CASSLRAGTNEKLFF | TGTGCCAGCAGCCTGAGGGCGGGAACTAATGAAAAACTGTTTTTT | TRBV5-4 | . | . | TRBJ1-4
CASSLGASGGYTDTQYF | TGCGCCAGCAGCTTGGGGGCTAGCGGGGGATACACAGATACGCAGTATTTT | TRBV5-1 | once | TRBD2 | TRBJ2-3
CASSLEPNEKLFF | TGCGCCAGCAGCTTGGAACCTAATGAAAAACTGTTTTTT | TRBV5-1 | few | . | TRBJ1-4
CASSLTGTPSYEQYF | TGTGCCAGCAGTCTAACAGGGACCCCCTCCTACGAGCAGTACTTC | TRBV6-5 | . | . | TRBJ2-7
CATSIGQATYGYTF | TGTGCCACCTCTATCGGACAGGCAACCTATGGCTACACCTTC | TRBV14 | . | TRBD1 | TRBJ1-2
CASSYQRGAGMEQYF | TGTGCCAGCAGTTACCAGCGGGGGGCTGGGATGGAGCAGTACTTC | TRBV6-5 | . | TRBD2 | TRBJ2-7
CASSLWSEKLFF | TGTGCCAGCAGTTTATGGAGTGAAAAACTGTTTTTT | TRBV28 | . | . | TRBJ1-4
CASSSRTAGYNEQFF | TGTGCCAGCAGCTCACGCACTGCGGGTTACAATGAGCAGTTCTTC | TRBV7-9 | . | . | TRBJ2-1
CASSITTARAKLFF | TGTGCCAGTAGTATCACGACGGCCCGGGCAAAACTGTTTTTT | TRBV19 | . | . | TRBJ1-4
CASSLHLDRGQDEQYF | TGCGCCAGCAGCTTACACCTCGACAGGGGGCAGGACGAGCAGTACTTC | TRBV5-1 | . | TRBD1 | TRBJ2-7
CASSPGGAWDTQYF | TGTGCCAGCAGCCCAGGGGGGGCGTGGGATACGCAGTATTTT | TRBV7-3 | . | . | TRBJ2-3
CASRGPGAGGNYGYTF | TGTGCCAGCAGGGGACCCGGGGCAGGGGGCAACTATGGCTACACCTTC | TRBV13 | . | TRBD1 | TRBJ1-2